The next 16 T cell receptor beta chains were all read from a single sample in a study of T cell responses to AZD1222 COVID-19 vaccine. Profiling relied on immunoSEQ multiplex PCR, and the TCRdb table lists in-frame clones only, not all of them. The table includes about 120,000 clones, 88% detected once. Here the sequenced sample was peripheral blood, taken on day 0 of AZD1222 vaccination. All receptors derive from an adult in good health.

The V and J genes are TRBV2 and TRBJ2-1, with 8 bases that match TRBD2. The germline CDR1 and CDR2 sequences are SNHLY and FYNNEI. The V and J ends lost 2 bases and 3 bases, in that order; junction bases with no gene match: 6. The CDR3 consists of 16 residues. CDR3 coding DNA: TGTGCCAGCAGTGAATCGGCGGGGGGCCTCTACAATGAGCAGTTCTTC. Its translation is CASSESAGGLYNEQFF.

The gene calls are TRBV9 and TRBJ2-3, with D uncertain. CDR3 length: 18 amino acids. Germline V CDR1 and CDR2: SGDLS, YYNGEE. Trimming cost V 0 bases and J 0 bases, with 17 bases left between them. The CDR3 DNA is TGTGCCAGCAGCGTAGCTCTCAGTTCCAGGCCCAGCACAGATACGCAGTATTTT. Translation: CASSVALSSRPSTDTQYF.

The chain carries TRBV19 and TRBJ1-2; D not certain. This CDR3 contains 12 residues. Germline lookup yields CDR1 LNHDA and CDR2 SQIVND (reference sequence). Trimming removed 3 bases from V and 2 bases from J, with 4 bases in between. Here the CDR3 DNA reads TGTGCCAGTAGTATCAGCAACTATGGCTACACCTTC. Translated: CASSISNYGYTF.

V usage is TRBV11-2 and J usage is TRBJ1-1; D call uncertain. Deletions cut 6 bases from V and 4 bases from J, with 9 bases between. Germline V gives CDR1 SGHAT, CDR2 FQNNGV. CDR3 length: 12 residues. The CDR3 coding sequence is TGTGCCAGCAGATCTCGGGGCACTGAAGCTTTCTTT. This codes for CASRSRGTEAFF.

The chain is built from TRBV18 and TRBJ1-2, with 12 bases aligning to TRBD1. Germline V CDR1 and CDR2: KGHSH, LQKENI. The CDR3 contains 19 residues. V trimming: 1 base; J trimming: 8 bases; junction bases outside the gene matches: 17. For the CDR3, the DNA is TGTGCCAGCTCACCACTCGGAACGGGGACAGGGGGCGCACCCGGGGGCTACACCTTC. This translates into CASSPLGTGTGGAPGGYTF.

This sequence joins TRBV5-1 and TRBJ1-2; D ambiguous. V lost 0 bases and J 0 bases, leaving 6 bases between the germline ends. The CDR3 is made up of 14 amino acids. The germline gives CDR1 SGHRS, CDR2 YFSETQ. The CDR3, as DNA: TGCGCCAGCAGCTTGGACAGTGCTAACTATGGCTACACCTTC. It codes for CASSLDSANYGYTF. Full variable domain (missing parts from reference TRBV5-1 and TRBJ1-2): KAGVTQTPRYLIKTRGQQVTLSCSPISGHRSVSWYQQTPGQGLQFLFEYFSETQRNKGNFPGRFSGRQFSNSRSEMNVSTLELGDSALYLCASSLDSANYGYTFGSGTRLTVV.

J is TRBJ2-5 and V is TRBV9, with a tentative D call TRBD2 (5 bases). This CDR3 is built from 15 residues. From germline, CDR1 is SGDLS and CDR2 YYNGEE. Trimming cost V 3 bases and J 4 bases, with 16 bases left between them. In nucleotides, the CDR3 is TGTGCCAGCAGCGCCTCTTTTGACCGGGGAGAGACCCAGTACTTC. Protein product: CASSASFDRGETQYF.

The chain carries TRBV12-3 or TRBV12-4 and TRBJ1-5; unclear D gene. This CDR3 has 13 amino acids. Trimming cost V 6 bases and J 5 bases, with 11 bases left between them. CDR3 nucleotide sequence: TGTGCCAGCAGCCCCGACGGTGATCAGCCCCAGCATTTT. Encoded protein: CASSPDGDQPQHF.

This chain uses TRBV5-4 with TRBJ2-2, with a tentative D call TRBD2 (6 bases). Germline V lookup: CDR1 SGHNT, CDR2 YYREEE (reference sequence). This CDR3 is 15 amino acids long. Trimming stripped 4 bases from V and 4 bases from J, with 14 bases between. CDR3 nucleotides: TGTGCCAGCAGCACCCTAGCGCCGGCCACCGGGGAGCTGTTTTTT. It codes for CASSTLAPATGELFF.

Points on this clone: The junction differs from germline at one of its ends, possibly a read error. This chain uses TRBV18 with TRBJ2-1; D gene unclear. The V gene's germline CDR1 is KGHSH and CDR2 LQKENI. The CDR3 loop spans 13 amino acids. CDR3 DNA sequence: TGTGCCAGCTCACCTGGATCCTTCAATGAGCAGTTCTTC. Its translation is CASSPGSFNEQFF.

This chain uses TRBV2 with TRBJ1-6; D gene unclear. V was cut by 1 base and J by 2 bases, with 9 bases left in between. The CDR3 is 16 amino acids. Germline V gene data show CDR1 as SNHLY and CDR2 as FYNNEI. The CDR3 region is CASSEESTAYNSPLHF. The CDR3 DNA reads as TGTGCCAGCAGTGAAGAGAGTACAGCCTATAATTCACCCCTCCACTTT.

The chain couples TRBV21-1 to TRBJ1-5; TRBD1 is taken as the D call from the table, unchecked against the DNA. TRBV21-1 is shown as a pseudogene. The CDR3 loop spans 15 amino acids. Written as DNA, the CDR3 is TGTGCCAGCAGCAAACAGGGTTGGGTAGGCCTGAACCAGCATTTT. It yields the protein CASSKQGWVGLNQHF.

The chain couples TRBV7-2 to TRBJ1-6, with 7 bases matching TRBD1. CDR1 SGHTA and CDR2 FQGNSA come from the germline V gene. The CDR3 is 14 amino acids. With V trimmed by 1 base and J by 14 bases, 8 bases remained unmatched. CDR3 amino acids: CASSLGGQLSALHF. The CDR3 coding sequence is TGTGCCAGCAGCTTAGGGGGACAGCTGTCGGCCCTCCACTTT.

This clone appeared a single time. The J gene is TRBJ1-1, the V gene TRBV2; D possibly corresponds to TRBD1 (6 bases). The CDR3 length is 13 residues. From germline, CDR1 is SNHLY and CDR2 FYNNEI. V lost 6 bases and J 3 bases, leaving 11 bases between the germline ends. CDR3 sequence: CASRPGAYTEAFF. The DNA of the CDR3 is TGTGCCAGCAGACCAGGGGCATACACTGAAGCTTTCTTT.

The genes are TRBV6-5 and TRBJ1-1; D may be TRBD1 (5 bases). V lost 5 bases and J 7 bases, leaving 5 bases between the germline ends. The V gene's germline CDR1 is MNHEY and CDR2 SVGAGI. The CDR3 has 10 residues. The CDR3 region has the DNA TGTGCCAGCAGTAGGGGTGAAGCTTTCTTT. Amino acids: CASSRGEAFF.

This clone showed up just once. The chain has TRBV7-6 and TRBJ1-4; D ambiguous. The CDR3 covers 17 residues. The V and J ends lost 0 bases and 4 bases respectively, with 15 bases between them. CDR1 is SGHVS, CDR2 FNYEAQ, per germline. CDR3 nucleotide sequence: TGTGCCAGCAGCTTAGCCGGGGAGTCCCACCTTAATGAAAAACTGTTTTTT. It codes for CASSLAGESHLNEKLFF.